This T cell receptor beta chain was recorded in a study of T-cell reconstitution after alpha-beta-depleted transplantation in children. Researchers prepared the TCRbeta library using unique molecular identifiers, the study reports. TCRdb reprocessed the PCR reads via MiXCR and lists one record per CDR3 protein. The sample has 350,000 to 450,000 distinct CDR3 sequences; around 21% are singletons. CDR1 is SGHAT and CDR2 is FQDESV in the germline V gene (reference sequence). This CDR3 comprises 15 residues. V lost 1 base, J lost 10 bases, and 7 bases stayed unmatched. This receptor was taken from a human donor who donated a stem cell graft to a child with acute myeloid leukemia. The material was PBMCs from the stem cell graft donor, obtained from the stem cell graft. The V gene is TRBV11-1, the J gene TRBJ2-1, with 10 bases identical to TRBD2. Here the CDR3 reads CASSLEASGSDEQFF. The CDR3 nucleotides read TGTGCCAGCAGCTTAGAGGCTAGCGGGAGCGACGAGCAGTTCTTC.